This T cell receptor beta chain was captured by sequencing in a study of T-cell memory formation after mild COVID-19. TCRdb redid the calling of the 5' RACE reads with MiXCR, one entry per CDR3 protein. The repertoire holds about 430,000 distinct CDR3 sequences, with roughly 18% as singletons. Details on this clonotype: Its antigen remains unidentified.

The CDR3 has 16 residues. Looked up from germline, CDR1 is SGHRS and CDR2 is YFSETQ. V was shortened by 0 bases and J by 6 bases, with 15 bases between the two germline ends. Findings and limits, study-wide: Some clones that responded were present in memory (sampled pre-infection), which suggests cross-reactive memory joined.

This receptor was obtained from a man between 18 and 29 years old who had mild COVID-19 (a few samples of this study predate the infection). Cell type and time point are not known. Sequenced input: PBMCs or a T cell subset sorted from them (not recorded which). The chain combines TRBV5-1 with TRBJ1-4; perhaps TRBD1 as D (5 bases). The CDR3 sequence is CASSLAGAWGDEKLFF. The CDR3 DNA reads as TGCGCCAGCAGCTTGGCCGGGGCATGGGGGGATGAAAAACTGTTTTTT.